The 17 T cell receptor beta chains reported below all come from one sample, sequenced in a study of blood T cell repertoires in COVID-19. Libraries were prepared by immunoSEQ multiplex PCR; TCRdb keeps only in-frame clonotypes and omits some of them. The sample has more than 300,000 clones, 86% seen once. The sample comprised peripheral blood. The receptor source for this set is a woman aged 45-59 years with acute or convalescent COVID-19.

This chain joins TRBV24-1 and TRBJ1-5; a possible D gene is TRBD1 (5 bases). The CDR3 consists of 12 residues. V shed 9 bases and J shed 4 bases, with 9 bases lying between them. Germline-derived CDR1 and CDR2 are KGHDR and SFDVKD. The CDR3: CATGDRNQPQHF. In DNA form, the CDR3 reads TGTGCCACCGGAGACAGAAATCAGCCCCAGCATTTT.

The J gene is TRBJ2-1, the V gene TRBV19, with 9 bases that match TRBD1. V gave up 9 bases and J gave up 2 bases; unmatched junction bases: 5. CDR3 size: 14 residues. Germline V gene data show CDR1 as LNHDA and CDR2 as SQIVND (reference sequence). CDR3 DNA: TGTGCCAGCAAGACAGGGGGTGCCTACAATGAGCAGTTCTTC. Residues: CASKTGGAYNEQFF.

V is TRBV5-1 and J is TRBJ2-7; 7 bases fit TRBD2. The CDR3 is made up of 16 amino acids. Germline-derived CDR1 and CDR2 are SGHRS and YFSETQ. The V segment lost 0 bases and the J segment 0 bases; nucleotides outside the gene matches: 6. CDR3 DNA: TGCGCCAGCAGCTTGGCCGAGGCTAGCGGCTCCTACGAGCAGTACTTC. Translation gives CASSLAEASGSYEQYF.

This chain connects TRBV10-3 to TRBJ2-1; 10 nucleotides align to TRBD2. This CDR3 contains 16 residues. CDR1 and CDR2 from the germline V gene are ENHRY and SYGVKD. V lost 4 bases to trimming and J lost 5 bases; unmatched junction nucleotides: 8. The CDR3 sequence is CAISGGTSGTNNEQFF. CDR3 nucleotides: TGTGCCATCAGTGGAGGAACTAGCGGGACAAACAATGAGCAGTTCTTC.

There are a few counts of this clone. This chain joins TRBV18 and TRBJ1-1; D is uncertain. This CDR3 contains 13 residues. Germline V gene sequence: CDR1 KGHSH, CDR2 LQKENI. Trimming stripped 3 bases from V and 2 bases from J, with 7 bases between. For the CDR3, the DNA is TGTGCCAGCTCACCTCAGGCTAACACTGAAGCTTTCTTT. Translation gives CASSPQANTEAFF.

This chain uses TRBV30 with TRBJ1-2; 9 nucleotides agree with TRBD1. This CDR3 is 18 amino acids long. The germline CDR1 and CDR2 sequences are GTSNPN and SVGIG (reference sequence). V shed 3 bases and J 8 bases; nucleotides not matched to a gene: 22. In nucleotides, the CDR3 is TGTGCCTGGAGCGGCCGGGGGGGTCGGGACAGGGCCTCGGAGGGCTACACCTTC. Protein: CAWSGRGGRDRASEGYTF.

The gene calls are TRBV28 and TRBJ1-4; maybe TRBD1 (6 bases). The CDR3 has 17 residues. V lost 3 bases and J lost 4, with 18 bases in between. Germline V gives CDR1 MDHEN, CDR2 SYDVKM. The CDR3 sequence: CASSFMGARALNEKLFF. The CDR3 coding sequence is TGTGCCAGCAGTTTTATGGGGGCGCGAGCTCTTAATGAAAAACTGTTTTTT.

As to this clone: The CDR3 does not close with the conserved phenylalanine or tryptophan, likely indicating a read error. Because the CDR3's place on the DNA is in doubt, the DNA is left out and the CDR3 is given as listed by TCRdb. The V call is TRBV10-3, the J call TRBJ1-2. CDR1 and CDR2 (germline): ENHRY, SYGVKD. Termini included, the CDR3 measures 13 amino acids. CDR3 amino acids: CAISESATSGLEV.

J is TRBJ1-2 and V is TRBV7-2, with 9 bases aligning to TRBD1. There are 17 residues in the CDR3. Trimming took 1 base from V and 6 from J; bases not matched to a gene: 12. Germline V gives CDR1 SGHTA, CDR2 FQGNSA. The CDR3 DNA sequence: TGTGCCAGCAGCTTAGTGACAGGGGGGATTTTTTGGAATGGCTACACCTTC. Amino acids: CASSLVTGGIFWNGYTF.

This clone came up a few times. The chain combines TRBV3-1 (or the pseudogene TRBV3-2) with TRBJ2-7, with 10 bases fitting TRBD2. There are 15 residues in the CDR3. Germline CDR1 and CDR2: LGHDT and YNNKEL (reference sequence). Trimming cost V 5 bases and J 3 bases; bases outside gene matches: 7. CDR3 bases: TGTGCCAGCAGCGAAAGTCTAGCGGGGGTCTACGAGCAGTACTTC. Amino acid sequence: CASSESLAGVYEQYF.

The rearrangement links TRBV18 to TRBJ1-1, with D possibly matching TRBD1 (5 bases). Germline V lookup: CDR1 KGHSH, CDR2 LQKENI. V dropped 3 bases and J dropped 1 base, with 15 bases sitting between them. The CDR3 loop spans 16 amino acids. CDR3 nucleotide sequence: TGTGCCAGCTCACCCAATCAGGGCCCGGGGAACACTGAAGCTTTCTTT. Protein product: CASSPNQGPGNTEAFF.

The chain is built from TRBV7-9 and TRBJ2-1; 12 bases fit TRBD1. The CDR3 is 15 residues long. Germline trimming cut 4 bases from V and 7 bases from J; bases unmatched to any gene: 5. CDR1 and CDR2 from the germline V gene are SEHNR and FQNEAQ (reference sequence). CDR3 DNA sequence: TGTGCCAGCAGCTGGCGGGACAGGGGGCAGAATGAGCAGTTCTTC. This encodes CASSWRDRGQNEQFF.

CDR3 coding DNA: TGCGCCAGCAGCTGGGCCCCCCCCAGGGCGGCGAACACCGGGGAGCTGTTTTTT. It codes for CASSWAPPRAANTGELFF. The V call is TRBV5-1, the J call TRBJ2-2, with D possibly matching TRBD1 (5 bases). The CDR3 is 18 amino acids. Germline lookup yields CDR1 SGHRS and CDR2 YFSETQ. The germline V and J ends were trimmed by 3 bases and 0 bases, with 18 bases remaining between them.

The rearrangement links TRBV27 to TRBJ1-5; 11 bases agree with TRBD1. The trim removed 6 bases at V and 2 bases at J, leaving 3 bases unmatched. Germline loops: CDR1 MNHEY, CDR2 SMNVEV (reference sequence). CDR3 length: 15 amino acids. This chain's CDR3 is CASRGQGVRNQPQHF. The CDR3 DNA sequence: TGTGCCAGCAGGGGACAGGGGGTTCGCAATCAGCCCCAGCATTTT.

J is TRBJ2-1 and V is TRBV19; D is undetermined. Between the trimmed V and J ends, which lost 0 bases and 0 bases, there was a span of 12 bases. This CDR3 spans 17 amino acids. Germline V lookup: CDR1 LNHDA, CDR2 SQIVND (reference sequence). This CDR3 reads CASSIDLVVSSYNEQFF. As DNA, the CDR3 is TGTGCCAGTAGTATAGATCTCGTGGTCAGCTCCTACAATGAGCAGTTCTTC. The full variable domain, in which reference TRBV19 and TRBJ2-1 provide the parts outside the CDR3, is DGGITQSPKYLFRKEGQNVTLSCEQNLNHDAMYWYRQDPGQGLRLIYYSQIVNDFQKGDIAEGYSVSREKKESFPLTVTSAQKNPTAFYLCASSIDLVVSSYNEQFFGPGTRLTVL.

This clone was seen only once. The chain links TRBV5-1 to TRBJ1-4; maybe TRBD1 (6 bases). The germline V gene encodes CDR1 SGHRS and CDR2 YFSETQ. V was clipped by 0 bases and J by 7 bases, with 13 bases between them. This CDR3 region has 15 residues. CDR3 DNA: TGCGCCAGCAGCTTGGCCGGGGGGCCCGTTGAAAAACTGTTTTTT. It translates to CASSLAGGPVEKLFF.

The rearrangement links TRBV7-2 to TRBJ2-2; D is uncertain. Between the trimmed V and J ends, which lost 1 base and 4 bases, there was a span of 7 bases. The CDR3 contains 14 residues. Germline CDR1 reads SGHTA; CDR2 reads FQGNSA. The CDR3 loop reads CASSLVVSTGELFF. CDR3 DNA: TGTGCCAGCAGCTTAGTAGTGAGCACCGGGGAGCTGTTTTTT.